The clone carrying this TCR beta chain showed up just a few times. Profiled with immunoSEQ multiplex PCR; TCRdb holds only in-frame clones, not every one. The sample shows 100,000 to 150,000 clones, 85% of them seen only once. The record originates from a study of blood T cell repertoires in COVID-19. Study-wide context: Both acute and convalescent COVID-19 samples were obtained from the United States, Italy and Spain. Nucleic acid was either cDNA or gDNA, and it came from T cells, B-cell-depleted T cells, or PBMCs.

This CDR3 is 12 amino acids long. Germline values: CDR1 SGHRS, CDR2 YFSETQ. Trimming stripped 0 bases from V and 4 bases from J, with 2 bases between. The gene calls are TRBV5-1 and TRBJ1-3; D gene uncertain. The clonotype originates from a man older than 75 with active or convalescent COVID-19. Sequencing was done on a sample of peripheral blood. CDR3 nucleotide sequence: TGCGCCAGCAGCTTGGCAGGAAACACCATATATTTT. This translates into CASSLAGNTIYF.